A selection of T cell receptor beta chains follows, all from one sample in a study of ipilimumab plus nivolumab after autologous stem cell transplantation. Clones were read by immunoSEQ multiplex PCR, and TCRdb kept only the in-frame ones, dropping some. In the table there are about 6,300 clones, 80% to 90% of which are singletons. The sequencing here drew on PBMCs, taken in a trial of ipilimumab plus nivolumab as post-transplant consolidation. The receptors shown here come from a female donor with multiple myeloma. Both conserved end residues are part of each CDR3. Each record gives: D gene, V gene, J gene, clone size, CDR3 DNA, CDR3 protein. D genes are given only for firm matches. The size of a clone is reported for some rows only, either as once, few or many, or as a class for expanded clones.

-	TRBV6-5	TRBJ2-3	-	TGTGCCAGCAGCCGAACAGGAGCTACGCAGTATTTT	CASSRTGATQYF
TRBD1	TRBV29-1	TRBJ1-1	-	TGCAGCGCAGGCGGGGGATCAGGGGGTAACGCTGAAGCTTTCTTT	CSAGGGSGGNAEAFF
TRBD2	TRBV28	TRBJ2-3	-	TGTGCCAGCAGTCGCGGGAGTTCCAGCACAGATACGCAGTATTTT	CASSRGSSSTDTQYF
TRBD2	TRBV6-5	TRBJ2-7	-	TGTGCCAGCAGTCGCCCGACTAGCGGGAGGAGCGGTCAGTACTTC	CASSRPTSGRSGQYF
TRBD2	TRBV27	TRBJ2-7	-	TGTGCCAGCAGTTTATCGGTAGGGACTAGCGGGACTGGTGAGCAGTACTTC	CASSLSVGTSGTGEQYF
-	TRBV9	TRBJ2-7	-	TGTGCCAGCAGCCCCGGCGTAGCGGACTTCTACGAGCAGTACTTC	CASSPGVADFYEQYF
-	TRBV28	TRBJ1-5	once	TGTGCCAGCAGTTTAAAAGGGACTCAGCCCCAGCATTTT	CASSLKGTQPQHF
TRBD2	TRBV9	TRBJ2-2	-	TGTGCCAGCAGCGCTTCTAGCGGGAGAGCCGGGGAGCTGTTTTTT	CASSASSGRAGELFF
-	TRBV5-1	TRBJ2-1	-	TGCGCCAGCAGCCGGGATTCGGGGAGCGGATGGAATGAGCAGTTCTTC	CASSRDSGSGWNEQFF
-	TRBV7-3	TRBJ1-2	-	TGTGCCAGCAGCTTAGACACAGACTATGGCTACACCTTC	CASSLDTDYGYTF
TRBD1	TRBV11-2	TRBJ2-1	-	TGTGCCAGCAGCTTGACAGGGCGGTCGGACAATGAGCAGTTCTTC	CASSLTGRSDNEQFF
-	TRBV2	TRBJ1-2	few	TGTGCCAGCAGTGAAGGGACCTCCACGGGGGGCTACACCTTC	CASSEGTSTGGYTF
TRBD2	TRBV19	TRBJ2-1	-	TGTGCCAGTAGTAAACTAGCGGGAGTCAATGAGCAGTTCTTC	CASSKLAGVNEQFF
-	TRBV5-4	TRBJ2-1	-	TGTGCCAGCAGCTTGAGTAGAGAGCAGTTCTTC	CASSLSREQFF
-	TRBV19	TRBJ2-1	-	TGTGCCAGTAGCCAATCCAGGGACTTGAGCTCCTACAATGAGCAGTTCTTC	CASSQSRDLSSYNEQFF
TRBD1	TRBV6-6	TRBJ1-1	-	TGTGCCAGCAGTTACTCGGACAGGCCGAACACTGAAGCTTTCTTT	CASSYSDRPNTEAFF
TRBD2	TRBV7-8	TRBJ2-1	-	TGTGCCAGCAGCACCCTAGCGGGAGGGCCTATATATGAGCAGTTCTTC	CASSTLAGGPIYEQFF
-	TRBV6-1	TRBJ1-1	-	TGTGCCAGCAGTGATATATTAAGCGAAGCTTTCTTT	CASSDILSEAFF
-	TRBV10-3	TRBJ2-1	-	TGTGCCATCAGTGAGTTCCACGTTGAGCAGTTCTTC	CAISEFHVEQFF
TRBD2	TRBV7-9	TRBJ2-7	-	TGTGCCAGCAGCCCCTTCCCAGCGGGAGTCGTCGAGCAGTACTTC	CASSPFPAGVVEQYF
-	TRBV19	TRBJ2-7	-	TGTGCCAGAACCACCCTACCTCCTTCCCCCTACGAGCAGTACTTC	CARTTLPPSPYEQYF
-	TRBV5-1	TRBJ1-5	-	TGCGCCAGCAGCCTAGGCGATGGTCAGCCCCAGCATTTT	CASSLGDGQPQHF
TRBD1	TRBV6-6	TRBJ1-2	-	TGTGCCAGCAGAAAAGGGACAGGCATCGAAGCTGGCTACACCTTC	CASRKGTGIEAGYTF
-	TRBV28	TRBJ1-2	few	TGTGCCAGCAGTTTGAGCGGACGGGACTATGGCTACACCTTC	CASSLSGRDYGYTF
-	TRBV6-6	TRBJ2-3	-	TGTGCCAGCAGCCAGTCAGATCACCCCGATACGCAGTATTTT	CASSQSDHPDTQYF
TRBD1	TRBV4-3	TRBJ1-2	-	TGCGCCAGCAGCCAAGGACAGGGGGCTCTGGGCTACACCTTC	CASSQGQGALGYTF
-	TRBV11-2	TRBJ2-2	-	TGTGCCAGCAGCTGGAGTAGCCTCACCGGGGAGCTGTTTTTT	CASSWSSLTGELFF
TRBD2	TRBV15	TRBJ2-1	-	TGTGCCACCAGCTTAACGGGAGGGTACCATGAGCAGTTCTTC	CATSLTGGYHEQFF
TRBD1	TRBV5-6	TRBJ1-1	once	TGTGCCAGCAGCTTGGCAGGGGGCGACACTGAAGCTTTCTTT	CASSLAGGDTEAFF
-	TRBV5-1	TRBJ2-7	-	TGCGCCAGCAGCTTTGGCAGGACCCCTGGTGGCTCCTACGAGCAGTACTTC	CASSFGRTPGGSYEQYF
-	TRBV15	TRBJ2-7	-	TGTGCCACCAGCAGAGGTGGAGGCCCCTACGAGCAGTACTTC	CATSRGGGPYEQYF
-	TRBV19	TRBJ1-1	-	TGTGCCAGTAGACCTCAGGGGATGGACACTGAAGCTTTCTTT	CASRPQGMDTEAFF